This T cell receptor beta chain is from a study of control samples from healthy donors and cancer patients. Sequenced by immunoSEQ multiplex PCR; TCRdb stores in-frame clones only, minus some. Found here are about 84,000 clones, around 83% of them singletons; the top ten hold approximately 10%. This clonotype was sampled from a man between 60 and 75 years old with head and neck cancer. Input material: PBMCs.

The CDR3 DNA reads as TGTGCCAGCTCACCTGGGTATCGGGGACCACCCTACGAGCAGTACTTC. Protein: CASSPGYRGPPYEQYF. The rearrangement links TRBV18 to TRBJ2-7; the D gene could be TRBD1 or TRBD2 (5 bases each). The germline V and J ends were trimmed by 3 bases and 2 bases, with 17 bases remaining between them. The germline CDR1 and CDR2 sequences are KGHSH and LQKENI. The CDR3 contains 16 residues.